This TCR beta chain comes out of a study of PD-1 blockade in classical Hodgkin lymphoma. The CDR3 extends over 14 amino acids. Germline V gene sequence: CDR1 PRHDT, CDR2 FYEKMQ (reference sequence). Trimming removed 3 bases from V and 8 bases from J, with 16 bases in between. The repertoire was sequenced with immunoSEQ multiplex PCR; TCRdb's copy has only in-frame clones and lacks some. The table has just under 100,000 clones, roughly 88% seen once; the top ten hold approximately 12%. This clone turned up a few times. Its antigen is unknown. Each patient's relapse followed autologous stem cell transplantation, and brentuximab vedotin exposure varied. Complete response, partial response or progressive disease constituted the best responses recorded. Study results and caveats: CD4+ TCR diversity, unlike CD8+, rose significantly by C4D1.

This TCR came from a human donor with classical Hodgkin lymphoma. The chain recombines TRBV13 with TRBJ1-1; D possibly corresponds to TRBD1 (6 bases). Sequencing was performed on peripheral blood mononuclear cells (PBMCs), taken at baseline. The CDR3 region is CASSLLGQRHEAFF. The CDR3 region has the DNA TGTGCCAGCAGCTTGCTAGGACAGAGACACGAAGCTTTCTTT.